Included here is one TCR beta chain sequence, with context. The clone's antigen remains unknown. Per-base qualities were not stored, and no clone one base away is much larger. The EasySep Human CD8+ T Cell Enrichment Kit was used on day 10 to isolate CD8+ T cells from every culture. This record belongs to a study of CD8 T cell repertoires and HIV-1 epitope variants (dated by TCRdb to about 2020). About the investigation overall: Twenty-five peptides representing autologous and known Gag and Nef epitope variants were each used to stimulate T cells in separate culture wells. Among the control conditions were a peptide pool of CMV, EBV and flu, the Ebola AY9 epitope serving as a negative control, and a well with no peptide. The epitopes tested covered three Gag epitope families plus Nef HW9 and YT9. T cells were enriched with the EasySep Human T Cell Enrichment Kit and co-cultured with equal numbers of autologous T cell-negative cells as antigen-presenting cells. The cultures were grown for more than nine days in IMDM with gentamicin, and half of the media was changed on days 3 and 7 with IL-2, IL-7 and IL-15 added. An aliquot of 1M T cells was set aside as an uncultured baseline condition, separate from the approximately 85 T cell cultures. A total of over 65 T cell cultures were run, with each culture condition done in triplicate except for one peptide, which was done in duplicate.

CDR1 and CDR2 are drawn from the germline V gene: SNHLY, FYNNEI. Counted from cysteine to phenylalanine, this CDR3 has 16 amino acids. Only the CDR3 region is kept as DNA, spanning 48 bases read in frame from base 1. V and J are trimmed by 4 bases and 5 bases, and the gene matches miss 10 bases of the junction. On the study overall, not on this receptor specifically: The assay identified only TCR beta chains and indicated proliferation in response to antigen, without indicating T cell function or cytokine profile. Several clonotypes recognized the Nef KF9 family and one clonotype recognized the HW9 family, while no responses to the TAALDMSHF plasma variant were seen. Eight to ten antigen-specific TCR beta clonotypes were identified, of which roughly six appeared to be cross-reactive for autologous or known escape epitope variants.

Sequencing of TCR beta CDR3 regions was performed at survey depth on the immunoSEQ platform. The QIAamp DNA micro kit was used to extract genomic DNA from every cultured and uncultured CD8+ T cell population. In the source study's methods: Samples with fewer than 5,000 productive reads were excluded, resulting in the removal of about 7% of the roughly 80 HIV peptide-stimulated cultures. A MANAFEST web app trimmed sequences to CDR3 and removed nonproductive sequences, CDR3s under 5 amino acids, and those not starting C or ending F/W. Antigen-specific clonotypes had to expand in at least 2 of 3 replicates versus no-peptide control at FDR 0.01, only within one epitope family. A frequency at least fivefold higher than in wells stimulated with peptides from other epitope families was additionally required for specific clonotypes. The table was pulled from immuneACCESS by TCRdb, which kept in-frame rearrangements only. Such tables lose some clones; where checked, under half of the loss comes from unresolved V genes, and the rest has no known cause. V and J calls and clone size are those listed in that table; D and trimming were worked out from the DNA. The sample has a few thousand clones on record, around 71% of them singletons. 42% of the sample belongs to the ten largest clones.

The sequence came from a male donor with HIV. The sequenced sample consisted of cultured CD8+ T cells derived from PBMCs. The sequence joins TRBV2 to TRBJ1-4, with 7 junctional bases fitting TRBD1. The CDR3 protein sequence reads: CASSVIPGQRNEKLFF. Read as DNA, the sequence is TGTGCCAGCAGTGTAATACCGGGACAGCGGAATGAAAAACTGTTTTTT.